This T cell receptor beta chain was sequenced in a study of T cell therapy after organ transplantation. As for the study in general: Expansion used a peptide pool of 30 HLA class I and II CMV epitopes.

The time point denotes: 4-8 weeks after completion of therapy. Of note for this clone: What it binds is not known.

This table comes from immunoSEQ multiplex PCR, and its TCRdb copy is limited to in-frame clones, with some not included. Among 15,000 to 20,000 clones listed, 81% were seen once. Study-wide results and limits: Low CD8+ T cell yield possibly reduced coverage, hiding nonresponder expansions.

The length of the CDR3 is 16 residues. Trimming stripped 10 bases from V and 0 bases from J, with 18 bases between. CDR1 and CDR2 from the germline V gene are WSHSY and SAAADI. Sequencing was performed on CD8+ T cells from blood, taken after autologous CMV-specific T cell therapy. The chain carries TRBV10-2 and TRBJ2-2; maybe TRBD2 (6 bases). This sequence was found in a human patient who had received a solid organ transplant and had CMV disease. Some of these T cells may belong to the graft donor. The CDR3 is CAILGRGNANTGELFF. DNA for the CDR3: TGCGCCATCTTGGGGCGGGGCAACGCGAACACCGGGGAGCTGTTTTTT.